Detailed here is one T cell receptor (beta chain). Its cognate antigen is unknown. The protocol was immunoSEQ multiplex PCR, while the TCRdb copy is restricted to in-frame clones and leaves out a portion. The table lists 150,000 or so clones, 89% of them singletons, with around 1.3% in the top ten. The data were taken from a study of cytomegalovirus exposure and HLA in healthy donors. General study findings and limits: In vitro testing confirmed a few CMV-associated chains as specific for CMV antigens. According to the study, 160 or so TCR beta chains were cytomegalovirus-associated. The classifier reportedly diagnosed cytomegalovirus status with high specificity and sensitivity.

The CDR3 contains 16 residues. Trimming pared 4 bases from V and 7 bases from J, leaving 22 bases between. The germline V gene has CDR1 KGHSH and CDR2 LQKENI. This clonotype was sampled from a woman aged 18 to 35 in good health and CMV-seronegative. The chain recombines TRBV18 with TRBJ1-1; D possibly corresponds to TRBD1 (5 bases). The sample consisted of PBMCs. This chain's CDR3 is CASSLRPRVPDSEAFF. In DNA form, the CDR3 reads TGTGCCAGCTCACTGCGACCACGTGTCCCAGACAGTGAAGCTTTCTTT.